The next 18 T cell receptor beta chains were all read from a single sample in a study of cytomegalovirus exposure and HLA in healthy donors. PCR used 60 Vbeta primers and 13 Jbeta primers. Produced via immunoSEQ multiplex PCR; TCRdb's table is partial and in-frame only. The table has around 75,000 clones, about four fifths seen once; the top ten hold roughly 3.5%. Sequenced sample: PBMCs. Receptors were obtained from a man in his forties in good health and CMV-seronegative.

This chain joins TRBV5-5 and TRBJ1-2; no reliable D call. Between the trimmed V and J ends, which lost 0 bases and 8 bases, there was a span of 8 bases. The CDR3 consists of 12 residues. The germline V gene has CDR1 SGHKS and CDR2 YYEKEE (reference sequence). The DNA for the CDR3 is TGTGCCAGCAGCTTGGGACTCTGGGGCTACACCTTC. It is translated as CASSLGLWGYTF.

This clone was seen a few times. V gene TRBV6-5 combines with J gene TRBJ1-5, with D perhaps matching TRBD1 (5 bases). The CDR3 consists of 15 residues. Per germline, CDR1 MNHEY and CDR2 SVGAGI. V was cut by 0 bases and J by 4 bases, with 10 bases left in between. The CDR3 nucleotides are TGTGCCAGCAGTTACTCAACCCAGGGAAATCAGCCCCAGCATTTT. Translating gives CASSYSTQGNQPQHF.

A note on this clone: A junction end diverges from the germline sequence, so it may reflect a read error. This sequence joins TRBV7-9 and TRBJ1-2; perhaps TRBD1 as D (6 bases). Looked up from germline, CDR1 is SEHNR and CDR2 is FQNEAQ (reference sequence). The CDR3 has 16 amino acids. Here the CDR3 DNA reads TGTTCCAGCAGCTTATCCCCAGGGGCCGGGAACTATGGCTACACCTTC. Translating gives CSSSLSPGAGNYGYTF.

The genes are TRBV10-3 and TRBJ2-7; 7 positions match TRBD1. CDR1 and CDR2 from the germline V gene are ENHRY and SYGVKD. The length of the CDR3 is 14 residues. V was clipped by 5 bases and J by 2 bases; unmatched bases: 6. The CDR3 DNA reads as TGTGCCATCAGTCGGGCGACAGGGACCTACGAGCAGTACTTC. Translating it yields CAISRATGTYEQYF.

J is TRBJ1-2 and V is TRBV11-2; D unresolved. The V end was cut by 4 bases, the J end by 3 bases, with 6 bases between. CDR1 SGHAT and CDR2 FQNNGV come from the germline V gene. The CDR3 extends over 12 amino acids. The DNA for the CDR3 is TGTGCCAGCAGCTCGGGTGACTATGGCTACACCTTC. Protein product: CASSSGDYGYTF. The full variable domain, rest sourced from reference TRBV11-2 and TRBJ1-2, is EAGVAQSPRYKIIEKRQSVAFWCNPISGHATLYWYQQILGQGPKLLIQFQNNGVVDDSQLPKDRFSAERLKGVDSTLKIQPAKLEDSAVYLCASSSGDYGYTFGSGTRLTVV.

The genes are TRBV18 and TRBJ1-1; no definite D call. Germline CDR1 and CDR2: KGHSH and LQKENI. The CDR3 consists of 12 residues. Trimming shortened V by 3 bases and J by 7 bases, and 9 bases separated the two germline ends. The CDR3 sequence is CASSPGLFEAFF. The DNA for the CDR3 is TGTGCCAGCTCACCGGGCCTGTTTGAAGCTTTCTTT.

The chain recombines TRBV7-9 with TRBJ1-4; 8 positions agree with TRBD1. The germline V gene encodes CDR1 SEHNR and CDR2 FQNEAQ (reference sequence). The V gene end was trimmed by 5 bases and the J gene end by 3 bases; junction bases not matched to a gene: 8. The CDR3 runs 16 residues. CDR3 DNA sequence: TGTGCCAGCAGCGGACAAATGACAGGGGCTAATGAAAAACTGTTTTTT. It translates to CASSGQMTGANEKLFF.

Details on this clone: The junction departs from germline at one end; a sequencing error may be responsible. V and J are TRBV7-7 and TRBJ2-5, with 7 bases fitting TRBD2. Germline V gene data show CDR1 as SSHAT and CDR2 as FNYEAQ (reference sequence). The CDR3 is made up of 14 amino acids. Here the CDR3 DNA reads TGTGCTAGCAGCTTAGTGGCAGCGGGGGAGACCCAGTACTTC. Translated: CASSLVAAGETQYF.

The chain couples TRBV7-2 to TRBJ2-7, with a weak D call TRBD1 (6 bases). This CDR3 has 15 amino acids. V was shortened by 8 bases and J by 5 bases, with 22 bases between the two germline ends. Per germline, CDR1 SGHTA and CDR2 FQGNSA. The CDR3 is CASGRLQGPSDEQYF. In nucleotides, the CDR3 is TGTGCCAGCGGCAGACTCCAGGGGCCCAGCGACGAGCAGTACTTC.

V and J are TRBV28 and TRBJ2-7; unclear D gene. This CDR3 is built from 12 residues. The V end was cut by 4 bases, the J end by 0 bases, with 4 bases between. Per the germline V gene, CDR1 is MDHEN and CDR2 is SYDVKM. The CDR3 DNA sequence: TGTGCCAGCAGTTATAGCTCCTACGAGCAGTACTTC. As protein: CASSYSSYEQYF.

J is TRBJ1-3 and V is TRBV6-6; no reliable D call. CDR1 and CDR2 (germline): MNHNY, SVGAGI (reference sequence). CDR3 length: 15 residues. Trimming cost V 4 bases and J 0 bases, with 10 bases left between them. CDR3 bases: TGTGCCAGCAGTTCGAGGGCACTCTCTGGAAACACCATATATTTT. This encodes CASSSRALSGNTIYF.

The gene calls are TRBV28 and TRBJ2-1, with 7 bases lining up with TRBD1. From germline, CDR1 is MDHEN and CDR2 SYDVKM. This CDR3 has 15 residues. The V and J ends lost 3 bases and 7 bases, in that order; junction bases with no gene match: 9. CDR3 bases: TGTGCCAGCAGTTTGGGGGACAGAAAGGGAAATGAGCAGTTCTTC. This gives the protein CASSLGDRKGNEQFF.

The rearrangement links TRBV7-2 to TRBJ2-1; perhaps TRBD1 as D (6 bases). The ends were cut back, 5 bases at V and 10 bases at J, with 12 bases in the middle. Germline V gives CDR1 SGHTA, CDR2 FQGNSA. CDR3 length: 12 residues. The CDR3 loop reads CASSHTGCEQFF. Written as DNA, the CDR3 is TGTGCCAGCAGCCATACAGGGTGCGAGCAGTTCTTC. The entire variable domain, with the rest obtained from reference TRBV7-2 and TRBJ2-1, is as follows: GAGVSQSPSNKVTEKGKDVELRCDPISGHTALYWYRQSLGQGLEFLIYFQGNSAPDKSGLPSDRFSAERTGGSVSTLTIQRTQQEDSAVYLCASSHTGCEQFFGPGTRLTVL.

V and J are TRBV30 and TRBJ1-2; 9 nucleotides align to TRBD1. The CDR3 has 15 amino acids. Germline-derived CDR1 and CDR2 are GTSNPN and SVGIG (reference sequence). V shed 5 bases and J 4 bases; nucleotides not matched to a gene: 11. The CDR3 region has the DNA TGTGCCTGGGGACAGGGGATAATAACACCCTATGGCTACACCTTC. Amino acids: CAWGQGIITPYGYTF. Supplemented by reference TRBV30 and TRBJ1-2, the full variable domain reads SQTIHQWPATLVQPVGSPLSLECTVEGTSNPNLYWYRQAAGRGLQLLFYSVGIGQISSEVPQNLSASRPQDRQFILSSKKLLLSDSGFYLCAWGQGIITPYGYTFGSGTRLTVV.

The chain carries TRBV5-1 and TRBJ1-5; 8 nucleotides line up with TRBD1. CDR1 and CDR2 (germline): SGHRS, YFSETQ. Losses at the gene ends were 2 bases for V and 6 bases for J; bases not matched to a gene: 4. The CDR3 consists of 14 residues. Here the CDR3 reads CASSFQGAGQPQHF. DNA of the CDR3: TGCGCCAGCAGCTTTCAGGGGGCAGGTCAGCCCCAGCATTTT.

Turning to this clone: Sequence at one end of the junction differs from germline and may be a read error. The CDR3 reads CASSLRGLAQSF. The CDR3 DNA follows: TGTGCCAGCAGCTTAAGAGGGTTAGCCCAAAGCTTT. The chain uses TRBV7-3 and TRBJ2-3, with D maybe TRBD2 (5 bases). Per the germline V gene, CDR1 is SGHTA and CDR2 is FQGTGA. CDR3 length: 12 amino acids.

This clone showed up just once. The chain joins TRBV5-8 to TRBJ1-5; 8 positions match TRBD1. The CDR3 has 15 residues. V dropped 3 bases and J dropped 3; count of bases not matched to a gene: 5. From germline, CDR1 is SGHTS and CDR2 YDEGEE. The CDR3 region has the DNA TGTGCCAGCAGCTCACAGGGGGAGTACAATCAGCCCCAGCATTTT. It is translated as CASSSQGEYNQPQHF. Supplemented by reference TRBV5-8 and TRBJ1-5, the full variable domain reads EAGVTQSPTHLIKTRGQQATLRCSPISGHTSVYWYQQALGLGLQFLLWYDEGEERNRGNFPPRFSGRQFPNYSSELNVNALELEDSALYLCASSSQGEYNQPQHFGDGTRLSIL.

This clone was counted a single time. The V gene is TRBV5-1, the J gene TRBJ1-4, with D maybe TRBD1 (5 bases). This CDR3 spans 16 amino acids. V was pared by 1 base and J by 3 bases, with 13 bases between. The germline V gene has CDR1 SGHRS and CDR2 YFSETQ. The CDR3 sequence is CASSLSDSAANEKLFF. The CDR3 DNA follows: TGCGCCAGCAGCTTGTCCGACAGTGCAGCTAATGAAAAACTGTTTTTT.